Listed below are T cell receptor beta chains from one sample, sequenced in a study of blood T cell repertoires in COVID-19. Sequencing used immunoSEQ multiplex PCR; TCRdb keeps in-frame clones, though not all of them. The table has hundreds of thousands of clones, under 90% seen once. The sample comprised PBMCs or T cells enriched from blood (not recorded which). The source is a woman younger than 45 who had recovered from COVID-19. CDR3s include the opening cysteine and the closing phenylalanine or tryptophan. The order of the fields is J gene, clone size, D gene, CDR3 length, V gene, CDR3 DNA, CDR3 protein. The D gene is left open where the match is weak. Not every row has a clone size; where given, it reads once, few, many or a size class.

TRBJ2-5 few TRBD2 12 TRBV19 TGTGCCAGTAGTTGGGGGGGAGAGACCCAGTACTTC CASSWGGETQYF
TRBJ1-1 - TRBD1 15 TRBV9 TGTGCCAGCAGCGGCGGACAGGGGGCGAACACTGAAGCTTTCTTT CASSGGQGANTEAFF
TRBJ1-4 - TRBD1 14 TRBV5-4 TGTGCCAGCAGGCGACAGGGCGGAGGTGAAAAACTGTTTTTT CASRRQGGGEKLFF
TRBJ2-7 once - 14 TRBV5-1 TGCGCCAGCAGCTTGCGGGGGTTTTCTTACGAGCAGTACTTC CASSLRGFSYEQYF
TRBJ2-5 - - 14 TRBV5-6 TGTGCCAGCAGCTACGTTGCGCTTCGGGAGACCCAGTACTTC CASSYVALRETQYF
TRBJ2-4 - TRBD2 17 TRBV2 TGTGCCAGCAGTGAGCGGGCTAGCGGTAATACCAAAAACATTCAGTACTTC CASSERASGNTKNIQYF
TRBJ2-1 - - 15 TRBV5-6 TGTGCCAGCATAAGGAAGTCGAGGACTCACAATGAGCAGTTCTTC CASIRKSRTHNEQFF
TRBJ1-1 - TRBD1 12 TRBV18 TGTGCCAGCTCACTTCCCGGGACAGAAGGTTTCTTT CASSLPGTEGFF
TRBJ1-2 - - 15 TRBV14 TGTGCCAGCAGCCATGGCCAGGGGTGGGCTTATGGCTACACCTTC CASSHGQGWAYGYTF
TRBJ1-1 - - 14 TRBV28 TGTGCCAGCAGTTTAGGCGGCCTGAGGAGAGAAGCTTTCTTT CASSLGGLRREAFF
TRBJ1-6 - - 14 TRBV4-1 TGCGCCAGCAGACGCCTTGGGGGGAATTCACCCCTCCACTTT CASRRLGGNSPLHF
TRBJ1-1 - - 14 TRBV7-2 TGTGCCAGCAGCTTAGCGTGGGGCGAAGCTGGAGCTTTCTTT CASSLAWGEAGAFF
TRBJ2-2 once - 14 TRBV28 TGTGCCACCAACGTAGGGGCGGTTACCGGGGAGCTGTTTTTT CATNVGAVTGELFF
TRBJ1-1 - TRBD1 16 TRBV7-2 TGTGCCAGCAGCTTAGCGGGGACAGGGCGAGATATTGAAGCTTTCTTT CASSLAGTGRDIEAFF
TRBJ2-5 once TRBD1 16 TRBV18 TGTGCCAGCTCACCACTTTCCGGGACAGGGCAAGAGACCCAGTACTTC CASSPLSGTGQETQYF
TRBJ1-3 - - 12 TRBV7-2 TGTGCCAGCAGCCCGCAGGGAAACACCATATATTTT CASSPQGNTIYF
TRBJ2-3 once - 12 TRBV12-3/TRBV12-4 TGTGCCAGCAGTTTAGGGGGCGATACGCAGTATTTT CASSLGGDTQYF
TRBJ2-6 - - 15 TRBV28 TGTGCCAGCAGTTTCCAGGGGAGTGGGGCCAACGTCCTGACTTTC CASSFQGSGANVLTF
TRBJ2-3 - TRBD2 17 TRBV28 TGTGCCAGCAGTCCTCCGTTCCGCGGGGGGCGGACAGATACGCAGTATTTT CASSPPFRGGRTDTQYF
TRBJ1-1 - - 14 TRBV29-1 TGCAGCGTTGCCCCGGGGAGCTGGAACACTGAAGCTTTCTTT CSVAPGSWNTEAFF
TRBJ2-2 - - 13 TRBV6-4 TGTGCCAGCAGTGTATATGAGTCCGGGGAGCTGTTTTTT CASSVYESGELFF